The 27 T cell receptor beta chains below were found in one sample sequenced in a study of blood T cell repertoires in COVID-19. Clones were sequenced by immunoSEQ multiplex PCR, and TCRdb holds only the in-frame ones, with some missing. The data hold about 39,000 clones, with 70% to 90% observed a single time. The sequenced material came from peripheral blood. The receptor set was obtained from a man aged 60 to 75 in a cohort sampled during active COVID-19.

This CDR3 reads CSVMAGSNTGELFF. Here the CDR3 DNA reads TGCAGCGTAATGGCAGGGTCGAACACCGGGGAGCTGTTTTTT. The chain employs TRBV29-1 and TRBJ2-2; D possibly corresponds to TRBD1 (5 bases). Germline-derived CDR1 and CDR2 are SQVTM and ANQGSEA. V lost 6 bases and J 0 bases, leaving 11 bases between the germline ends. The CDR3 totals 14 residues.

This sequence joins TRBV27 and TRBJ2-7; unclear D gene. This CDR3 region has 14 residues. The germline V and J ends were trimmed by 5 bases and 2 bases, with 13 bases remaining between them. Germline lookup yields CDR1 MNHEY and CDR2 SMNVEV (reference sequence). DNA of the CDR3: TGTGCCAGCAGTGCCTCGCGAATTCCCTACGAGCAGTACTTC. Translation gives CASSASRIPYEQYF.

As for this clone: The sample carries other DNA sequences with the same CDR3. This chain joins TRBV2 and TRBJ1-1; the D is unclear. CDR3 length equals 11 residues. Trimming took off 7 bases at V and 1 base at J, with 4 bases between the two ends. Germline V gives CDR1 SNHLY, CDR2 FYNNEI. The CDR3 DNA sequence: TGTGCCAGCACGAGGAACACTGAAGCTTTCTTT. This sequence encodes CASTRNTEAFF.

The J gene is TRBJ2-7, the V gene TRBV4-1, with 9 bases that match TRBD2. Trimming at V came to 4 bases and at J to 3 bases, leaving 10 bases not matched to a gene. Germline CDR1 reads MGHRA; CDR2 reads YSYEKL. This CDR3 has 16 amino acids. CDR3 sequence reads: CASSPQAGGNHYEQYF. DNA of the CDR3: TGCGCCAGCAGCCCCCAAGCGGGAGGCAATCACTACGAGCAGTACTTC.

The V and J genes are TRBV11-2 and TRBJ2-1; D gene uncertain. Germline values: CDR1 SGHAT, CDR2 FQNNGV. The CDR3 consists of 17 residues. The V gene lost 0 bases and the J gene lost 0 bases, with 12 bases spanning the gap. CDR3 amino acids: CASSLEPGINSYNEQFF. The CDR3 bases are TGTGCCAGCAGCTTAGAACCAGGAATTAACTCCTACAATGAGCAGTTCTTC.

The V call is TRBV6-2 or TRBV6-3, the J call TRBJ2-7; TRBD1 matches 8 bases. CDR1 is MNHEY, CDR2 SVGEGT, per germline. Trimming took 5 bases from V and 3 from J; bases not matched to a gene: 12. The CDR3 spans 16 residues. The CDR3 bases are TGTGCCAGCAGTCGCTTACGTGGGACAGGCGGCTACGAGCAGTACTTC. This sequence encodes CASSRLRGTGGYEQYF.

The CDR3 nucleotides are TGTGCCAGCAGCACTAGCGGGAGCGGAGATACGCAGTATTTT. Its protein is CASSTSGSGDTQYF. The chain is built from TRBV11-3 and TRBJ2-3, with 11 bases fitting TRBD2. V shed 5 bases, J shed 5 bases, and the junction held 3 bases outside the gene matches. Germline V lookup: CDR1 SGHNT, CDR2 YENEEA. The CDR3 length is 14 residues.

The rearrangement uses TRBV6-5 and TRBJ2-3; 7 bases fit TRBD1. The CDR3 has 12 amino acids. Unmatched junction bases numbered 6, after V lost 6 bases and J lost 9 bases. In germline, CDR1 is MNHEY, CDR2 SVGAGI. Here the CDR3 reads CASRGSTGTQYF. As DNA, the CDR3 is TGTGCCAGCAGGGGATCGACAGGGACGCAGTATTTT.

The rearrangement links TRBV27 to TRBJ2-7; the match to TRBD2 covers 9 bases. The CDR3 spans 14 residues. V dropped 5 bases and J dropped 4; count of bases not matched to a gene: 6. Germline values: CDR1 MNHEY, CDR2 SMNVEV (reference sequence). The chain's CDR3 is CASSHKTSGYEQYF. The CDR3 DNA sequence: TGTGCCAGCAGTCATAAGACTAGCGGTTACGAGCAGTACTTC.

The chain employs TRBV6-2 or TRBV6-3 and TRBJ2-1, with a tentative D call TRBD1 (6 bases). In germline, CDR1 is MNHEY, CDR2 SVGEGT. V was cut by 4 bases and J by 10 bases, with 11 bases left in between. The CDR3 is made up of 12 amino acids. This chain's CDR3 is CASSSRTVEQFF. The CDR3 DNA sequence: TGTGCCAGCAGTTCTAGGACAGTGGAGCAGTTCTTC.

The rearrangement links TRBV3-1 (or the pseudogene TRBV3-2) to TRBJ1-6; 7 positions match TRBD1. With V trimmed by 2 bases and J by 4 bases, 2 bases remained unmatched. The length of the CDR3 is 15 residues. Germline V lookup: CDR1 LGHDT, CDR2 YNNKEL (reference sequence). The chain's CDR3 is CASSQKGQYNSPLHF. The CDR3 nucleotides read TGTGCCAGCAGCCAAAAGGGACAGTATAATTCACCCCTCCACTTT.

This clone was detected a few times. V is TRBV5-8 and J is TRBJ2-6, with D possibly being TRBD2 (5 bases). This CDR3 is built from 17 residues. Germline values: CDR1 SGHTS, CDR2 YDEGEE. V was shortened by 3 bases and J by 0 bases, with 13 bases between the two germline ends. The CDR3 DNA reads TGTGCCAGCAGCTCCTGGACGGGGAGCTCTGGGGCCAACGTCCTGACTTTC. It encodes CASSSWTGSSGANVLTF.

The J gene is TRBJ1-5, the V gene TRBV27; D possibly corresponds to TRBD1 (6 bases). V dropped 6 bases and J dropped 6 bases, with 15 bases sitting between them. The CDR3 length is 14 residues. Germline CDR1 and CDR2: MNHEY and SMNVEV (reference sequence). The DNA of the CDR3 is TGTGCCAGCAGCCTCAGGGGTTCCCTTCAGCCCCAGCATTTT. This sequence encodes CASSLRGSLQPQHF.

The chain combines TRBV7-2 with TRBJ1-2, with a weak D call TRBD1 (5 bases). Trimming shortened V by 2 bases and J by 8 bases, and 21 bases separated the two germline ends. The CDR3 length is 16 residues. Germline values: CDR1 SGHTA, CDR2 FQGNSA. The CDR3 here is CASSLLYGQGPEGYTF. Written as DNA, the CDR3 is TGTGCCAGCAGCTTACTATACGGGCAGGGTCCTGAAGGCTACACCTTC.

In its sample, this clone was seen a few times. This chain joins TRBV6-6 and TRBJ1-2; 8 bases are shared with TRBD1. The CDR3 contains 14 residues. The V segment lost 2 bases and the J segment 6 bases; nucleotides outside the gene matches: 5. Germline V CDR1 and CDR2: MNHNY, SVGAGI (reference sequence). The CDR3 loop reads CASSYRDRRNGYTF. The DNA for the CDR3 is TGTGCCAGCAGTTACCGGGACAGGAGGAATGGCTACACCTTC.

The rearrangement uses TRBV19 and TRBJ1-2; 7 positions agree with TRBD1. CDR1 and CDR2 from the germline V gene are LNHDA and SQIVND (reference sequence). CDR3 length equals 13 residues. J lost 6 bases, V lost 9 bases, and 10 bases had no gene match. This CDR3 is CASKPLDRDGYTF. Written as DNA, the CDR3 is TGTGCCAGCAAGCCTCTTGACAGGGATGGCTACACCTTC.

This CDR3 reads CASSDGQDLGYGYTF. CDR3 DNA sequence: TGCGCCAGCAGCGACGGACAGGACCTAGGCTATGGCTACACCTTC. The chain recombines TRBV5-1 with TRBJ1-2, with TRBD1 identical over 7 bases. This CDR3 is 15 amino acids long. CDR1 is SGHRS, CDR2 YFSETQ, per germline. Trimming cost V 4 bases and J 4 bases; bases outside gene matches: 10.

The sample holds one count of this clone. The chain joins TRBV24-1 to TRBJ2-3; tentatively, D is TRBD2 (5 bases). The germline gives CDR1 KGHDR, CDR2 SFDVKD. This CDR3 contains 13 residues. V dropped 3 bases and J dropped 3 bases, with 6 bases sitting between them. CDR3 protein: CATSDEGTDTQYF. In nucleotides, the CDR3 is TGTGCCACCAGTGATGAGGGTACAGATACGCAGTATTTT.

The chain is built from TRBV28 and TRBJ1-5; D unclear. The CDR3 has 14 residues. Germline assignment: CDR1 MDHEN and CDR2 SYDVKM. With 6 bases removed from V and 4 bases from J, the gap between germline ends came to 13 bases. CDR3 nucleotide sequence: TGTGCCAGCAGCCCCGGAGTGCTTAATCAGCCCCAGCATTTT. Encoded protein: CASSPGVLNQPQHF. Variable domain in full (rest from reference TRBV28 and TRBJ1-5): DVKVTQSSRYLVKRTGEKVFLECVQDMDHENMFWYRQDPGLGLRLIYFSYDVKMKEKGDIPEGYSVSREKKERFSLILESASTNQTSMYLCASSPGVLNQPQHFGDGTRLSIL.

The gene calls are TRBV28 and TRBJ2-7; D ambiguous. The CDR3 is made up of 14 amino acids. The germline V gene encodes CDR1 MDHEN and CDR2 SYDVKM. Trimming removed 4 bases at V and 4 bases at J, with 14 bases between. CDR3 DNA sequence: TGTGCCAGCAGTTGGCTGTCAGGCTTTTACGAGCAGTACTTC. Its translation: CASSWLSGFYEQYF.

The rearrangement uses TRBV27 and TRBJ1-4; D may be TRBD1 (5 bases). Germline assignment: CDR1 MNHEY and CDR2 SMNVEV (reference sequence). This CDR3 contains 16 residues. V dropped 0 bases and J dropped 5 bases, with 13 bases sitting between them. The CDR3 DNA is TGTGCCAGCAGTTTATCGATCCCGACAGTAAATGAAAAACTGTTTTTT. As protein: CASSLSIPTVNEKLFF.

The V gene is TRBV7-2, the J gene TRBJ1-1; D not resolved. This CDR3 is built from 14 residues. Trimming removed 3 bases from V and 0 bases from J, with 8 bases in between. CDR1 and CDR2 from the germline V gene are SGHTA and FQGNSA. The CDR3 sequence is CASSLGPMNTEAFF. DNA of the CDR3: TGTGCCAGCAGCTTGGGCCCCATGAACACTGAAGCTTTCTTT.

This chain uses TRBV3-1 (or the pseudogene TRBV3-2) with TRBJ2-7, with 7 bases that match TRBD1. The CDR3 totals 16 residues. The germline V gene has CDR1 LGHDT and CDR2 YNNKEL (reference sequence). Trimming at V came to 4 bases and at J to 5 bases, leaving 14 bases not matched to a gene. CDR3 region: CASSPGGQPEWDEQYF. DNA of the CDR3: TGTGCCAGCAGCCCAGGGGGACAGCCCGAATGGGACGAGCAGTACTTC.

The chain joins TRBV9 to TRBJ2-5; 8 bases fit TRBD2. After removal of 4 bases from V and 7 bases from J, the junction contained 3 bases not matched to a gene. Germline CDR1 SGDLS, CDR2 YYNGEE. The CDR3 is made up of 12 amino acids. The CDR3 protein is CASSLRGGTQYF. The DNA of the CDR3 is TGTGCCAGCAGCTTACGGGGGGGGACCCAGTACTTC.

The rearrangement joins TRBV5-8 to TRBJ2-1; TRBD1 aligns across 8 bases. Germline V lookup: CDR1 SGHTS, CDR2 YDEGEE. The CDR3 spans 18 residues. After removal of 2 bases from V and 6 bases from J, the junction contained 16 bases not matched to a gene. CDR3 loop: CASSLGTGLTHRGNEQFF. CDR3 in DNA: TGTGCCAGCAGCTTAGGGACAGGACTTACCCACCGGGGCAATGAGCAGTTCTTC.

By proportion, this clone is medium-sized. The chain uses TRBV15 and TRBJ1-1, with TRBD1 as a possible D gene (5 bases). The CDR3 length is 12 residues. CDR1 is LNHNV, CDR2 YYDKDF, per germline (reference sequence). Trimming pared 1 base from V and 8 bases from J, leaving 8 bases between. CDR3 sequence reads: CATSRGGQEAFF. The CDR3 DNA follows: TGTGCCACCAGCAGAGGGGGCCAGGAAGCTTTCTTT.

The chain uses TRBV6-2 or TRBV6-3 and TRBJ2-3; TRBD2 matches 7 bases. CDR3 length: 16 residues. From germline, CDR1 is MNHEY and CDR2 SVGEGT. J lost 6 bases, V lost 4 bases, and 13 bases had no gene match. The CDR3 sequence: CASSFSSGGGMDTQYF. The CDR3 nucleotides are TGTGCCAGCAGTTTTTCGTCGGGCGGGGGAATGGATACGCAGTATTTT.